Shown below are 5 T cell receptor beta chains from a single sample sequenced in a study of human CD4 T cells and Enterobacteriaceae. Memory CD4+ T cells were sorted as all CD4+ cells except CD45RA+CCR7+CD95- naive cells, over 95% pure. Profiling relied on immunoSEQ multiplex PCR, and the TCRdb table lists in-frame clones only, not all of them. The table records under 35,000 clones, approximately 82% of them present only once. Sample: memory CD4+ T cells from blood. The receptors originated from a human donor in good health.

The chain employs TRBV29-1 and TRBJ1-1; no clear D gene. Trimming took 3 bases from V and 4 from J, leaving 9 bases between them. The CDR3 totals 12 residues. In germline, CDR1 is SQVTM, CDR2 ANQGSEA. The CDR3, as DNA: TGCAGCGTTGACCGGGTTGCCACTGAAGCTTTCTTT. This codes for CSVDRVATEAFF.

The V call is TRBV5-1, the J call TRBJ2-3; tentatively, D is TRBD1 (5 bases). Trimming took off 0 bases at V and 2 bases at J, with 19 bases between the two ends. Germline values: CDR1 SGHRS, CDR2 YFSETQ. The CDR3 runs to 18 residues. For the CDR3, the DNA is TGCGCCAGCAGCTTGGGCACGGCCACATGGGGCTTCACAGATACGCAGTATTTT. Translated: CASSLGTATWGFTDTQYF.

As DNA, the CDR3 is TGTGCCAGCAGTTTCAACAGGGGTCACGAGCAGTACTTC. Translating gives CASSFNRGHEQYF. The rearrangement joins TRBV27 to TRBJ2-7, with 7 bases matching TRBD1. V trimming: 3 bases; J trimming: 5 bases; junction bases outside the gene matches: 4. The CDR3 extends over 13 amino acids. Germline CDR1 reads MNHEY; CDR2 reads SMNVEV (reference sequence).

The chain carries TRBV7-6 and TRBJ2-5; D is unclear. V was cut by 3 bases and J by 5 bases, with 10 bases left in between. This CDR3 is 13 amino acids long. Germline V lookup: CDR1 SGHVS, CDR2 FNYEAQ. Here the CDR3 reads CASSFGLSETQYF. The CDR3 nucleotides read TGTGCCAGCAGCTTTGGGCTATCGGAGACCCAGTACTTC.

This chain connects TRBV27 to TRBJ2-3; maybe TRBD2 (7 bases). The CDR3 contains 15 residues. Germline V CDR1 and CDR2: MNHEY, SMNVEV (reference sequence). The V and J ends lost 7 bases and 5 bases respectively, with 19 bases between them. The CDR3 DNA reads TGTGCCAGCACCTTTGGGGGCTCGGGGGGAGATACGCAGTATTTT. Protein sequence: CASTFGGSGGDTQYF.